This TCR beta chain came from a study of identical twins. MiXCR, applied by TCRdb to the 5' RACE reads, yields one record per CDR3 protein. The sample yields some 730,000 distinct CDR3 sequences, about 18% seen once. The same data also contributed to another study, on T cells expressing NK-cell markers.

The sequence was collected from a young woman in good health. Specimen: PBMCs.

The DNA for the CDR3 is TGTGCCAGCAGCCCACCCACTAGCGGTCCTCCGGGCGAGCAGTACTTC. This gives the protein CASSPPTSGPPGEQYF. V gene TRBV7-2 combines with J gene TRBJ2-7; 8 bases are shared with TRBD2. Germline V gene lookup returns CDR1 SGHTA and CDR2 FQGNSA. The CDR3 contains 16 residues. V shed 5 bases and J 6 bases; nucleotides not matched to a gene: 15.